This TCR beta chain is from a study of blood T cells in healthy people across ages. CDR1 is LGHNA and CDR2 is YNFKEQ in the germline V gene. The CDR3 sequence is 15 residues long. Study observations and caveats: A greater number of naive CD4+ cells and higher diversity distinguished long-lived donors from aged donors. Significant beta diversity loss was already apparent by age about 39, declining roughly linearly.

This clonotype was seen a single time. Its matching antigen is unknown. The junction departs from germline at one end; a sequencing error may be responsible. Donors were systemically healthy Caucasian individuals from Russia aged roughly 6 to 90 years. Each sample had at least 7 million PBMCs isolated. Together with a sample-barcoded 5' primer, a J-beta primer mix was included in a second PCR lasting roughly 6 to 12 cycles. TCRdb reprocessed the 5' RACE reads via MiXCR and lists one record per CDR3 protein. The sample includes 540,000 or so distinct CDR3 sequences, around 48% of them seen just once. What was sequenced was blood. This TCR was sampled from a man aged 80 or over in good health. This sequence joins TRBV4-2 and TRBJ2-1; 7 bases map to TRBD2. The CDR3 sequence is CASSQASGSYKEQFF. In DNA, the CDR3 is TGTGCCAGCAGCCAAGCTAGCGGCTCCTACAAGGAGCAGTTCTTC.